This TCR beta chain was identified in a study of fetal regulatory T cell absence and autoimmunity. The survey-level immunoSEQ assay was used. Produced via immunoSEQ multiplex PCR; TCRdb's table is partial and in-frame only. The sample gives approximately 46,000 clones, 70% to 85% of which show up once; around 0.43% is in the top ten. For this clone: Its target is unknown.

Whole-study results and caveats: TRB gene family usage was broadly similar in cord blood and pancreas. Pancreas TCRs were oligoclonally enriched versus cord blood, some clones over 100-fold. The oligoclonal enrichment was interpreted as supporting antigen-driven pancreatic autoimmunity before birth in IPEX syndrome.

The CDR3 extends over 15 amino acids. The germline V gene encodes CDR1 SGHTA and CDR2 FQGNSA. Losses at the gene ends were 1 base for V and 0 bases for J; bases not matched to a gene: 0. This clonotype was obtained from a newborn boy with IPEX syndrome. The chain employs TRBV7-2 and TRBJ2-5, with 9 positions matching TRBD1. Sequenced material: cord blood. CDR3 residues: CASSLGDRDQETQYF. The CDR3 DNA reads as TGTGCCAGCAGCTTAGGGGACAGGGACCAAGAGACCCAGTACTTC.